These T cell receptor beta chains were read from a single sample in a study of neurological immune-mediated disorders. TCRdb re-derived calls from the 5' RACE reads in MiXCR, one entry per CDR3 protein. The sample has around 60,000 distinct CDR3 sequences; 3% to 4% are singletons. Sequencing was carried out using PBMCs. The receptors originated from a woman aged 55-69 years with multiple sclerosis. CDR3s include the opening cysteine and the closing phenylalanine or tryptophan. D genes are given only for firm matches. The size of a clone is reported for some rows only, either as once, few or many, or as a class for expanded clones.

V gene	clone size	D gene	J gene	CDR3 DNA	CDR3 protein
TRBV4-1	many	TRBD1	TRBJ2-2	TGCGCCAGCAGCCTCGGGACAGACGCCACCGGGGAGCTGTTTTTT	CASSLGTDATGELFF
TRBV3-1	many	TRBD2	TRBJ2-5	TGTGCCAGCAGCCAAGGTGGACTAGCTGGGGAGACCCAGTACTTC	CASSQGGLAGETQYF
TRBV6-2/TRBV6-3	many	TRBD2	TRBJ2-1	TGTGCCAGCAGTTACCGTACACCCGGGACTAGCGGGAGGGCTGACAATGAGCAGTTCTTC	CASSYRTPGTSGRADNEQFF
TRBV20-1	many	TRBD1	TRBJ1-1	TGCAGTGCCAGACGACAGGGGGCATGGGGCACTGAAGCTTTCTTT	CSARRQGAWGTEAFF
TRBV7-2	many	NA	TRBJ1-2	TGTGCCAGCAGCACGAGACGGCGGACTGTCTATGGCTACACCTTC	CASSTRRRTVYGYTF
TRBV20-1	many	NA	TRBJ2-1	TGCAGTGCTACGAGTAGACACAATGAGCAGTTCTTC	CSATSRHNEQFF
TRBV28	many	TRBD1	TRBJ1-2	TGTGCCAGCAGTTTGGTAGGGACAGCTACAACTAACTATGGCTACACCTTC	CASSLVGTATTNYGYTF
TRBV6-6	many	TRBD2	TRBJ2-3	TGTGCCAGCAGTACCGGACTAGCGTGGACAGATACGCAGTATTTT	CASSTGLAWTDTQYF
TRBV27	NA	NA	TRBJ1-4	TGTGCCAGCAGCCCCGGTGGGACTAATGAAAAACTGTTTTTT	CASSPGGTNEKLFF
TRBV28	many	TRBD1	TRBJ2-2	TGTGCCAGCAGTTCAGGGGGTAACACCGGGGAGCTGTTTTTT	CASSSGGNTGELFF
TRBV7-9	many	NA	TRBJ1-3	TGTGCCAGCAGTGGGTACACCATATATTTT	CASSGYTIYF
TRBV28	NA	TRBD1	TRBJ2-7	TGTGCCAGCAGTTTCCGGACAGGGCCCTACGAGCAGTACTTC	CASSFRTGPYEQYF
TRBV7-3	many	TRBD1	TRBJ1-1	TGTGCCAGCAGCTTAGGCGGGACAGGGTTGGACACTGAAGCTTTCTTT	CASSLGGTGLDTEAFF
TRBV7-2	many	NA	TRBJ2-7	TGTGCCAGCAGCTTAGAAGTCTTAGGCGGGAAGTCCTACGAGCAGTACTTC	CASSLEVLGGKSYEQYF
TRBV5-1	many	TRBD2	TRBJ2-7	TGCGCCAGCAGCTTGGACGCGGGGGGTTTTTACGAGCAGTACTTC	CASSLDAGGFYEQYF
TRBV6-2/TRBV6-3	many	TRBD2	TRBJ2-1	TGTGCCAGCAGTTACTCTAGACTAGCGGGAGGAAATGAGCAGTTCTTC	CASSYSRLAGGNEQFF
TRBV27	many	TRBD2	TRBJ2-5	TGTGCCAGCAGTCCGGGACTAGCGGGGGCGACCCAGTACTTC	CASSPGLAGATQYF
TRBV20-1	many	NA	TRBJ2-3	TGCAGTGCTAGAGATGGTAGGGGCACAGATACGCAGTATTTT	CSARDGRGTDTQYF
TRBV6-2/TRBV6-3	many	TRBD2	TRBJ2-3	TGTGCCAGCAGTACAGCGGGGGAGGCCACAGATACGCAGTATTTT	CASSTAGEATDTQYF
TRBV20-1	NA	NA	TRBJ2-1	TGCAGTGATAGAGATAAAACCTTTGGGAAGCAGTTCTTC	CSDRDKTFGKQFF
TRBV7-2	NA	TRBD2	TRBJ2-1	TGTGCCAGCAGCCAGAGGACTAGCGGGGCCACGCGGCAGTTCTTC	CASSQRTSGATRQFF
TRBV20-1	many	TRBD2	TRBJ2-1	TGCAGTGCTAGGTCCGGACTAGAGAGGGCCAATGAGCAGTTCTTC	CSARSGLERANEQFF
TRBV7-2	many	NA	TRBJ2-7	TGTGCCAGCAGTCCCCGGTGGGGTTACGAGCAGTACTTC	CASSPRWGYEQYF
TRBV4-2	many	NA	TRBJ2-5	TGTGCCAGCAGCCCCAGGCTGGGGGGGCAAGAGGCACCGTACTTC	CASSPRLGGQEAPYF
TRBV5-1	many	NA	TRBJ2-2	TGCGCCAGCAGCTCCGGGATTTTTCGGGTTACGAACACCGGGGAGCTGTTTTTT	CASSSGIFRVTNTGELFF
TRBV20-1	many	TRBD2	TRBJ2-3	TGCAGTGCTAGAGACAGCGGGAGGGCCGGAGATACGCAGTATTTT	CSARDSGRAGDTQYF
TRBV20-1	many	NA	TRBJ1-3	TGCAGTGCTTATCAACCGGGGGCCGCTGGAAACACCATATATTTT	CSAYQPGAAGNTIYF
TRBV5-1	many	NA	TRBJ2-1	TGCGCCAGCCGAATAGAGAGCTCCTACAATGAGCAGTTCTTC	CASRIESSYNEQFF
TRBV9	many	NA	TRBJ2-7	TGTGCCAGCGGCTCTGGGGAGACCTTAGGCTACGAGCAGTACTTC	CASGSGETLGYEQYF
TRBV4-2	many	NA	TRBJ2-5	TGTGCCAGCAGCCCCGAATACCAAGAGACCCAGTACTTC	CASSPEYQETQYF
TRBV12-3/TRBV12-4	many	NA	TRBJ1-2	TGTGCCAGCAGTCCCCGGATTGGGTCGCATGGCTACACCTTC	CASSPRIGSHGYTF
TRBV28	many	NA	TRBJ2-4	TGTGCCAGCAGTTCCCCCTCAGGGCTCGCAATTATAGCCAAAAACATTCAGTACTTC	CASSSPSGLAIIAKNIQYF